This T cell receptor (beta chain) emerged from a study of cytomegalovirus exposure and HLA in healthy donors. Amplification used 60 Vbeta primers and 13 Jbeta primers. Produced via immunoSEQ multiplex PCR; TCRdb's table is partial and in-frame only. The sample holds about 150,000 clones, under 80% seen once. As regards this clone: Antigen: not known.

CDR1 PRHDT and CDR2 FYEKMQ come from the germline V gene (reference sequence). V lost 1 base and J lost 7; bases outside the gene matches: 10. The CDR3 sequence is 16 residues long. Study-level findings and limits: Through in vitro validation, a few CMV-associated chains were shown to be specific for CMV antigens.

The J gene is TRBJ2-1, the V gene TRBV13; 7 positions match TRBD1. Sequencing was done on a sample of PBMCs. The TCR was taken from a man aged 30 to 39 in good health and CMV-seronegative. In nucleotides, the CDR3 is TGTGCCAGCAGCTTAGTTTCTAGGGGGCGTAGAAATGAGCAGTTCTTC. The encoded protein is CASSLVSRGRRNEQFF.